Following are 30 T cell receptor beta chains from one sample sequenced in a study of blood T cell repertoires in COVID-19. The repertoire was sequenced with immunoSEQ multiplex PCR; TCRdb's copy has only in-frame clones and lacks some. The table shows 260,000 or so clones, with 70% to 90% occurring only once. The specimen sequenced was PBMCs or T cells enriched from blood (not recorded which). Receptors originate from a woman aged 40 to 50 with acute COVID-19.

The gene calls are TRBV3-1 (or the pseudogene TRBV3-2) and TRBJ1-1; D is unresolved. The CDR3 is made up of 12 amino acids. Trimming removed 3 bases from V and 6 bases from J, with 8 bases in between. The germline CDR1 and CDR2 sequences are LGHDT and YNNKEL (reference sequence). The CDR3 loop reads CASSHLRAEAFF. CDR3 in DNA: TGTGCCAGCAGCCATTTGAGGGCTGAAGCTTTCTTT.

CDR3 residues: CASSLVLGGQPQHF. The DNA of the CDR3 is TGCGCCAGCAGCTTGGTTTTAGGGGGTCAGCCCCAGCATTTT. The chain couples TRBV5-1 to TRBJ1-5; D is perhaps TRBD1 (6 bases). CDR3 length: 14 amino acids. The V and J ends lost 0 bases and 6 bases respectively, with 10 bases between them. Per germline, CDR1 SGHRS and CDR2 YFSETQ.

V usage is TRBV4-1 and J usage is TRBJ2-5, with 11 bases aligning to TRBD2. Germline V gene sequence: CDR1 MGHRA, CDR2 YSYEKL. With V trimmed by 2 bases and J by 2 bases, 7 bases remained unmatched. The CDR3 length is 17 residues. The CDR3 region has the DNA TGCGCCAGCAGCCAACAGGGGACTAGCGGAAGACAAGAGACCCAGTACTTC. It codes for CASSQQGTSGRQETQYF.

The gene calls are TRBV18 and TRBJ2-1; 10 nucleotides match TRBD2. The CDR3 has 17 amino acids. Germline values: CDR1 KGHSH, CDR2 LQKENI. Germline trimming cut 0 bases from V and 2 bases from J; bases unmatched to any gene: 4. Written as DNA, the CDR3 is TGTGCCAGCTCACCACCGGGACTAGCGTCCACCTACAATGAGCAGTTCTTC. Its protein product is CASSPPGLASTYNEQFF.

This clone occurred once. The V and J genes are TRBV10-3 and TRBJ2-7; 8 bases are shared with TRBD1. The V segment lost 11 bases and the J segment 3 bases; nucleotides outside the gene matches: 9. CDR3 length: 13 amino acids. CDR1 ENHRY and CDR2 SYGVKD come from the germline V gene. The CDR3 DNA sequence: TGTGCCTCAAGCCGGGACAGGATCTACGAGCAGTACGTC. As protein: CASSRDRIYEQYV.

The chain combines TRBV24-1 with TRBJ2-2; D remains unclear. This CDR3 is built from 15 residues. The germline CDR1 and CDR2 sequences are KGHDR and SFDVKD. Trimming took 6 bases from V and 0 from J, leaving 10 bases between them. DNA for the CDR3: TGTGCCACCAGTTCCCCAAGCGCGAACACCGGGGAGCTGTTTTTT. Translating it yields CATSSPSANTGELFF.

The chain couples TRBV7-9 to TRBJ1-3; 9 bases line up with TRBD1. Unmatched junction bases numbered 4, after V lost 9 bases and J lost 4 bases. Germline V CDR1 and CDR2: SEHNR, FQNEAQ (reference sequence). This CDR3 has 13 residues. CDR3 protein: CASRQGEGNTIYF. The CDR3 bases are TGTGCCAGTCGACAGGGGGAGGGAAACACCATATATTTT.

CDR3 nucleotide sequence: TGTGCCAGCAGTCCCCGACTGCTTAACAGGGAAGAAGCCGAGCAGTACGTC. Translation: CASSPRLLNREEAEQYV. The chain joins TRBV28 to TRBJ2-7; a possible D gene is TRBD1 (6 bases). The CDR3 sequence is 17 residues long. CDR1 MDHEN and CDR2 SYDVKM come from the germline V gene. V lost 5 bases and J 6 bases, leaving 26 bases between the germline ends.

This chain joins TRBV24-1 and TRBJ2-1; tentatively, D is TRBD2 (6 bases). Germline values: CDR1 KGHDR, CDR2 SFDVKD. This CDR3 is 16 amino acids long. Trimming removed 2 bases at V and 4 bases at J, with 14 bases between. CDR3 sequence: CATSDSPPGLYNEQFF. The CDR3 DNA follows: TGTGCCACCAGTGATTCGCCCCCGGGACTTTACAATGAGCAGTTCTTC.

This clone was detected only a few times. For the CDR3, the DNA is TGTGCCAGCAGCGTATGGCAGGGGGGAGCAGATACGCAGTATTTT. Its translation is CASSVWQGGADTQYF. This chain joins TRBV9 and TRBJ2-3, with a tentative D call TRBD1 (7 bases). Germline-derived CDR1 and CDR2 are SGDLS and YYNGEE. This CDR3 region has 15 residues. The ends were cut back, 1 base at V and 4 bases at J, with 13 bases in the middle.

This chain joins TRBV5-8 and TRBJ2-2; 7 bases line up with TRBD2. The CDR3 loop spans 15 amino acids. V was clipped by 3 bases and J by 2 bases; unmatched bases: 4. Germline V gene sequence: CDR1 SGHTS, CDR2 YDEGEE. CDR3 protein: CASSSGTTNTGELFF. As DNA, the CDR3 is TGTGCCAGCAGCTCCGGGACTACCAACACCGGGGAGCTGTTTTTT.

This chain uses TRBV5-1 with TRBJ1-2; D gene uncertain. The CDR3 has 14 residues. The germline V and J ends were trimmed by 0 bases and 6 bases, with 12 bases remaining between them. The germline gives CDR1 SGHRS, CDR2 YFSETQ. CDR3 amino acids: CASSLGGRSDGYTF. The CDR3 DNA reads TGCGCCAGCAGCTTGGGTGGGAGGTCGGATGGCTACACCTTC.

About this clone itself: The same CDR3 also results from other DNA sequences found in this sample. The chain uses TRBV7-6 and TRBJ1-1; 9 nucleotides agree with TRBD1. Per germline, CDR1 SGHVS and CDR2 FNYEAQ. This CDR3 is 14 amino acids long. The trim removed 5 bases at V and 1 base at J, leaving 2 bases unmatched. The CDR3: CASSPGQGNTEAFF. The CDR3 region has the DNA TGTGCCAGCAGCCCGGGACAGGGGAACACTGAAGCTTTCTTT.

The rearrangement links TRBV10-1 to TRBJ2-3; 13 nucleotides line up with TRBD2. There are 17 residues in the CDR3. The J segment lost 2 bases and the V segment lost 5 bases, leaving 7 bases of the junction unmatched. Germline CDR1 WNHNN, CDR2 SYGVQD (reference sequence). The CDR3 region is CASSPGLAGAITDTQYF. CDR3 DNA: TGCGCCAGCAGTCCTGGACTAGCGGGAGCTATCACAGATACGCAGTATTTT.

This rearrangement joins TRBV20-1 to TRBJ2-1; 12 nucleotides line up with TRBD2. The CDR3 extends over 14 amino acids. Germline trimming cut 3 bases from V and 5 bases from J; bases unmatched to any gene: 2. In germline, CDR1 is DFQATT, CDR2 SNEGSKA (reference sequence). In DNA, the CDR3 is TGCAGTGCTAGTGGACTAGCGGGGAACAATGAGCAGTTCTTC. Protein product: CSASGLAGNNEQFF.

This clone was observed a few times. This chain links TRBV3-1 (or the pseudogene TRBV3-2) with TRBJ2-5; 8 bases line up with TRBD1. The CDR3 has 16 residues. Germline assignment: CDR1 LGHDT and CDR2 YNNKEL (reference sequence). J was trimmed by 2 bases and V by 4 bases; bases with no gene match: 9. CDR3 sequence reads: CASSRAPGTGQETQYF. CDR3 bases: TGTGCCAGCAGCCGAGCCCCCGGGACAGGTCAAGAGACCCAGTACTTC.

The chain uses TRBV10-1 and TRBJ2-2; D not resolved. From germline, CDR1 is WNHNN and CDR2 SYGVQD (reference sequence). This CDR3 is 14 amino acids long. The V end lost 4 bases, the J end lost 1 base, and 7 bases lay between the germline ends. The CDR3 bases are TGCGCCAGCAGTGTTTACAAGAACACCGGGGAGCTGTTTTTT. Translated, it gives CASSVYKNTGELFF.

This chain links TRBV28 with TRBJ1-5, with 7 bases that match TRBD1. From germline, CDR1 is MDHEN and CDR2 SYDVKM. This CDR3 contains 15 residues. Trimming at V came to 4 bases and at J to 0 bases, leaving 3 bases not matched to a gene. CDR3 loop: CASSYQGDSNQPQHF. CDR3 sequence (DNA): TGTGCCAGCAGTTATCAGGGGGATAGCAATCAGCCCCAGCATTTT. Full variable domain (remainder filled in from reference TRBV28 and TRBJ1-5): DVKVTQSSRYLVKRTGEKVFLECVQDMDHENMFWYRQDPGLGLRLIYFSYDVKMKEKGDIPEGYSVSREKKERFSLILESASTNQTSMYLCASSYQGDSNQPQHFGDGTRLSIL.

The chain has TRBV6-5 and TRBJ2-3; TRBD2 matches 11 bases. From germline, CDR1 is MNHEY and CDR2 SVGAGI. This CDR3 is built from 13 residues. V trimming: 6 bases; J trimming: 4 bases; junction bases outside the gene matches: 0. Here the CDR3 reads CASRLAGADTQYF. The CDR3 bases are TGTGCCAGCAGACTAGCGGGAGCAGATACGCAGTATTTT.

The CDR3 reads CASSHGGGFTLGTGELFF. CDR3 nucleotide sequence: TGTGCCAGCAGTCACGGGGGAGGCTTCACACTGGGCACCGGGGAGCTGTTTTTT. The V and J genes are TRBV27 and TRBJ2-2; D perhaps matches TRBD2 (6 bases). The CDR3 has 18 amino acids. In germline, CDR1 is MNHEY, CDR2 SMNVEV (reference sequence). Between the trimmed V and J ends, which lost 5 bases and 4 bases, there was a span of 23 bases.

The chain recombines TRBV5-6 with TRBJ2-1; no definite D call. Trimming took 4 bases from V and 5 from J, leaving 7 bases between them. Germline lookup yields CDR1 SGHDT and CDR2 YYEEEE. The CDR3 totals 12 residues. Here the CDR3 DNA reads TGTGCCAGCAGCCGACACAACAATGAGCAGTTCTTC. Its protein is CASSRHNNEQFF.

The V call is TRBV9, the J call TRBJ1-2; the match to TRBD1 covers 7 bases. Per the germline V gene, CDR1 is SGDLS and CDR2 is YYNGEE. V shed 4 bases and J 7 bases; nucleotides not matched to a gene: 7. This CDR3 region has 13 residues. This chain's CDR3 is CASSPTEGAGYTF. The DNA for the CDR3 is TGTGCCAGCAGCCCCACGGAGGGGGCTGGCTACACCTTC.

This clone was recorded once. V is TRBV30 and J is TRBJ2-3, with 8 bases lining up with TRBD2. Trimming at V came to 2 bases and at J to 2 bases, leaving 9 bases not matched to a gene. The CDR3 has 16 residues. Germline V lookup: CDR1 GTSNPN, CDR2 SVGIG (reference sequence). Written as DNA, the CDR3 is TGTGCCTGGAGTCTGGGGGGTAGCGGGGCCACAGATACGCAGTATTTT. Its protein product is CAWSLGGSGATDTQYF. The full variable domain, completed using reference TRBV30 and TRBJ2-3, is SQTIHQWPATLVQPVGSPLSLECTVEGTSNPNLYWYRQAAGRGLQLLFYSVGIGQISSEVPQNLSASRPQDRQFILSSKKLLLSDSGFYLCAWSLGGSGATDTQYFGPGTRLTVL.

J is TRBJ2-1 and V is TRBV5-4, with 11 positions matching TRBD2. The V segment lost 5 bases and the J segment 4 bases; nucleotides outside the gene matches: 8. This CDR3 spans 16 amino acids. Germline CDR1 SGHNT, CDR2 YYREEE (reference sequence). CDR3 coding DNA: TGTGCCAGCAGGCGTCCCGGGACTAGCGGTTACAATGAGCAGTTCTTC. Its protein is CASRRPGTSGYNEQFF. Based on the CDR3 plus reference TRBV5-4 and TRBJ2-1, the full variable domain is ETGVTQSPTHLIKTRGQQVTLRCSSQSGHNTVSWYQQALGQGPQFIFQYYREEENGRGNFPPRFSGLQFPNYSSELNVNALELDDSALYLCASRRPGTSGYNEQFFGPGTRLTVL.

V is TRBV5-4 and J is TRBJ1-4, with TRBD1 matching over 7 bases. The CDR3 sequence is 14 residues long. Germline trimming cut 4 bases from V and 4 bases from J; bases unmatched to any gene: 4. Germline V gene lookup returns CDR1 SGHNT and CDR2 YYREEE (reference sequence). Here the CDR3 reads CASSGDRYNEKLFF. CDR3 DNA sequence: TGTGCCAGCAGCGGGGACAGATATAATGAAAAACTGTTTTTT.

In its sample, this clone was seen once. The chain uses TRBV18 and TRBJ2-5; 11 bases agree with TRBD1. The junction had 9 bases not matched to a gene; V was cut back by 1 base and J by 5 bases. The CDR3 extends over 17 amino acids. Germline loops: CDR1 KGHSH, CDR2 LQKENI. For the CDR3, the DNA is TGTGCCAGCTCACCACGAACCGGGACAGGGGGGCTGGAGACCCAGTACTTC. It encodes CASSPRTGTGGLETQYF.

This clone appeared once. The V call is TRBV28, the J call TRBJ1-3; D unclear. The ends were cut back, 3 bases at V and 7 bases at J, with 7 bases in the middle. Germline CDR1 reads MDHEN; CDR2 reads SYDVKM. This CDR3 is built from 12 residues. The CDR3 protein is CASSFHLNTIYF. DNA of the CDR3: TGTGCCAGCAGTTTTCATTTGAACACCATATATTTT.

This clone was detected only once. The genes are TRBV11-3 and TRBJ2-2; no reliable D call. Germline CDR1 and CDR2: SGHNT and YENEEA. The length of the CDR3 is 14 residues. V lost 6 bases, J lost 8 bases, and 16 bases lay in between. CDR3 DNA: TGTGCCAGCAGACGAAAGTCTCAGGTTGGGGAGCTGTTTTTT. Its translation: CASRRKSQVGELFF.

A few counts support this clone. This chain connects TRBV2 to TRBJ2-5, with 7 bases lining up with TRBD1. The V gene end was trimmed by 5 bases and the J gene end by 2 bases; junction bases not matched to a gene: 8. Germline V gives CDR1 SNHLY, CDR2 FYNNEI. The CDR3 contains 15 residues. The CDR3 DNA sequence: TGTGCCAGCAGTCCACCGGGACAGCTGCAAGAGACCCAGTACTTC. The encoded protein is CASSPPGQLQETQYF.

The chain joins TRBV28 to TRBJ2-7, with D possibly TRBD1 on 6 matching bases. The CDR3 has 16 amino acids. Germline CDR1 reads MDHEN; CDR2 reads SYDVKM. V was shortened by 5 bases and J by 6 bases, with 23 bases between the two germline ends. CDR3 sequence: CASSLDGAGVRGEQYF. The CDR3 DNA follows: TGTGCCAGCAGTCTCGATGGGGCAGGGGTCCGTGGCGAGCAGTACTTC. Drawing the rest from reference TRBV28 and TRBJ2-7, the complete variable domain is DVKVTQSSRYLVKRTGEKVFLECVQDMDHENMFWYRQDPGLGLRLIYFSYDVKMKEKGDIPEGYSVSREKKERFSLILESASTNQTSMYLCASSLDGAGVRGEQYFGPGTRLTVT.